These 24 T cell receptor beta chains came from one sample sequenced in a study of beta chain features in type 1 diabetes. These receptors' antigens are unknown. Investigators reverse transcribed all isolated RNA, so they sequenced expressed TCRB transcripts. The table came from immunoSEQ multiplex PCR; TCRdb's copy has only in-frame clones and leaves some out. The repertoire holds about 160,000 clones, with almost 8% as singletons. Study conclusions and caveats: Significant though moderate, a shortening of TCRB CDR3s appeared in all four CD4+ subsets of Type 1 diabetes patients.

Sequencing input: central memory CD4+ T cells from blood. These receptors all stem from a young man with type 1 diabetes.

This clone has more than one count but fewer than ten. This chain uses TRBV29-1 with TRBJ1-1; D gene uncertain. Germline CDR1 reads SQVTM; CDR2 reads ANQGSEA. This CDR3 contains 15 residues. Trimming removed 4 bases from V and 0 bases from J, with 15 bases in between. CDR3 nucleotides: TGCAGCGTTGTTGTATGGCAGATCATGAACACTGAAGCTTTCTTT. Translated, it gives CSVVVWQIMNTEAFF. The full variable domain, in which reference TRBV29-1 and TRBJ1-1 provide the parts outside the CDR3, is SAVISQKPSRDICQRGTSLTIQCQVDSQVTMMFWYRQQPGQSLTLIATANQGSEATYESGFVIDKFPISRPNLTFSTLTVSNMSPEDSSIYLCSVVVWQIMNTEAFFGQGTRLTVV.

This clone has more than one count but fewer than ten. The CDR3 loop is CASSFTSVYEQYF. CDR3 DNA sequence: TGTGCCAGCAGTTTTACTAGCGTGTACGAGCAGTACTTC. The rearrangement links TRBV27 to TRBJ2-7, with 7 positions matching TRBD2. The V and J ends lost 3 bases and 4 bases, in that order; junction bases with no gene match: 3. This CDR3 has 13 amino acids. The germline gives CDR1 MNHEY, CDR2 SMNVEV (reference sequence).

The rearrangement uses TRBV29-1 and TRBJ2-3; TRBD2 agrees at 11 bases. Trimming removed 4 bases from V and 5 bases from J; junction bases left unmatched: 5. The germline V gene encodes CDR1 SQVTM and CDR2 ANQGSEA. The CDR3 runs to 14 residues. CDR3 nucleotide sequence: TGCAGCGTTGGGGTAGCGGGAGGGAAAGATACGCAGTATTTT. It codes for CSVGVAGGKDTQYF.

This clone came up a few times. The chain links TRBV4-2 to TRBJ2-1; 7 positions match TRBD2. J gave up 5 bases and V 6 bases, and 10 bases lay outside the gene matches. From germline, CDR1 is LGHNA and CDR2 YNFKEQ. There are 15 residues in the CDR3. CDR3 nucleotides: TGTGCCAGCAGTGACCCTGGGGAGGGCCACAATGAGCAGTTCTTC. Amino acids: CASSDPGEGHNEQFF.

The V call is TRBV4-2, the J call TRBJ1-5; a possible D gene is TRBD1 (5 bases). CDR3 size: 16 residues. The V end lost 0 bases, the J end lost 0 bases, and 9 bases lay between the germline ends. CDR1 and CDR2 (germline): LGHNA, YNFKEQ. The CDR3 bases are TGTGCCAGCAGCCAAGACGGACATGGTAGCAATCAGCCCCAGCATTTT. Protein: CASSQDGHGSNQPQHF.

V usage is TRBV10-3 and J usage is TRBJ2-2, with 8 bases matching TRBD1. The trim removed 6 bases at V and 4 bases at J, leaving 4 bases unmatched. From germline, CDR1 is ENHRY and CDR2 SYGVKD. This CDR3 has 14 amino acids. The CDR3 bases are TGTGCCATCAGCACAGGGGGAGGCACCGGGGAGCTGTTTTTT. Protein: CAISTGGGTGELFF.

In DNA, the CDR3 is TGCGCCAGCAGCTTGGGAGGAGTCCGGGGGGCTGCAACTAATGAAAAACTGTTTTTT. Translated: CASSLGGVRGAATNEKLFF. The chain joins TRBV5-1 to TRBJ1-4; possible D gene TRBD1, 6 bases. Trimming stripped 0 bases from V and 0 bases from J, with 18 bases between. This CDR3 region has 19 residues. CDR1 is SGHRS and CDR2 is YFSETQ in the germline V gene.

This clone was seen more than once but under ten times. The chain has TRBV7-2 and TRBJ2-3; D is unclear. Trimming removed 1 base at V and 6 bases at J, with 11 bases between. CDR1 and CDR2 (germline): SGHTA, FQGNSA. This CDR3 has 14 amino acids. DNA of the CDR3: TGTGCCAGCAGCTTAGTCGCGGATATGGATACGCAGTATTTT. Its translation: CASSLVADMDTQYF.

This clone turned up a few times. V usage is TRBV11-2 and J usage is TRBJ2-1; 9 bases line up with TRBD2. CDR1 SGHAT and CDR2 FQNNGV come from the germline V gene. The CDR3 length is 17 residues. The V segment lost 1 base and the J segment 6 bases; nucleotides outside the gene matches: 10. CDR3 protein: CASSLGHKAGGGNEQFF. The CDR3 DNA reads TGTGCCAGCAGCTTAGGCCACAAAGCGGGAGGCGGCAATGAGCAGTTCTTC.

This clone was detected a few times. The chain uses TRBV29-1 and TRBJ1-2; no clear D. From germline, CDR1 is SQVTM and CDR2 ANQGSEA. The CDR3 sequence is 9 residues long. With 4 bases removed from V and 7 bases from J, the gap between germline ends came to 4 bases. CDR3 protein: CSVGSGYTF. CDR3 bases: TGCAGCGTTGGGAGTGGCTACACCTTC.

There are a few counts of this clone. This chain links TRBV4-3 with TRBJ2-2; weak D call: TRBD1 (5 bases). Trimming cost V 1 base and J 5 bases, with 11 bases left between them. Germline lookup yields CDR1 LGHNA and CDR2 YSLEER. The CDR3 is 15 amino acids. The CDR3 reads CASSQAARATGELFF. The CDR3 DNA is TGCGCCAGCAGCCAAGCAGCCAGGGCAACCGGGGAGCTGTTTTTT.

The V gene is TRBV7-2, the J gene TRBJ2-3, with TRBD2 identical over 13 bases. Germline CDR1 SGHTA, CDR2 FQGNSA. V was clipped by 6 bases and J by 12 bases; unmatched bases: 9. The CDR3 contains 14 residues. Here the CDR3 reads CASSSGTSGKSQYF. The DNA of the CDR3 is TGTGCCAGCAGTTCCGGGACTAGCGGGAAATCCCAGTATTTT.

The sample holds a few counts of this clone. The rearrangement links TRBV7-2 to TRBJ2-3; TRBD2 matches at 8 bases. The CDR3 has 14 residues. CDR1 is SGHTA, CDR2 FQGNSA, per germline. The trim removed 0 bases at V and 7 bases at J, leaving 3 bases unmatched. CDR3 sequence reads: CASSLAPGGNTQYF. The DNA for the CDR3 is TGTGCCAGCAGCTTAGCCCCGGGAGGGAATACGCAGTATTTT.

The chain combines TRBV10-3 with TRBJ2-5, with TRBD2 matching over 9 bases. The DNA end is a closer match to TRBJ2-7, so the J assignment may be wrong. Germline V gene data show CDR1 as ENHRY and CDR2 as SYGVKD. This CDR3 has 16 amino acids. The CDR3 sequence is CAISGVIAGASYEQYF. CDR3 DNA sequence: TGTGCCATCAGCGGGGTGATAGCGGGGGCCTCCTACGAGCAGTACTTC.

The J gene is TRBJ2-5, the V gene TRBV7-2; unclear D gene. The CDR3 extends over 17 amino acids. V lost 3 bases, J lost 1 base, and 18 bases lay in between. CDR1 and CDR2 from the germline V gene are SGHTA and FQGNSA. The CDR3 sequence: CASSFRNPGRIQETQYF. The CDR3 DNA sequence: TGTGCCAGCAGCTTTCGGAACCCGGGTCGGATCCAAGAGACCCAGTACTTC.

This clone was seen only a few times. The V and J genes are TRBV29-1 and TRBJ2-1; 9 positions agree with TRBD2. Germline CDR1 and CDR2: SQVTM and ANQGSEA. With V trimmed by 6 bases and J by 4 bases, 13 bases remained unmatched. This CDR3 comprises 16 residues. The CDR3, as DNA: TGCAGCGTCATTCCTGGGGTAGCGGGAGCTTACAATGAGCAGTTCTTC. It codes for CSVIPGVAGAYNEQFF.

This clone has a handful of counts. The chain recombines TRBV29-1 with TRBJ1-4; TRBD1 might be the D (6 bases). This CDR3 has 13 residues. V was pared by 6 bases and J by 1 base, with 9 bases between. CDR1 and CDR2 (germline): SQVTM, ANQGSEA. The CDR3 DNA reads TGCAGCGTCAAGGACAGAACTAATGAAAAACTGTTTTTT. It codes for CSVKDRTNEKLFF.

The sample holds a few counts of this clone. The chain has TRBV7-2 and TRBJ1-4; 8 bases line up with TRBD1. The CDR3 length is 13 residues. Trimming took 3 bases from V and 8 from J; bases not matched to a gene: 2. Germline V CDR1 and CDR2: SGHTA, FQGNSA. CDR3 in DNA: TGTGCCAGCAGCTTGGACAGGGCCGAAAAACTGTTTTTT. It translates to CASSLDRAEKLFF.

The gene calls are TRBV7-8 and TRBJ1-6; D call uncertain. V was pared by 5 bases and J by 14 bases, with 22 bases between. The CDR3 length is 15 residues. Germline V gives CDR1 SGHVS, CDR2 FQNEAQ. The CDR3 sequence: CASSARRGSGSALHF. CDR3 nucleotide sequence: TGTGCCAGCAGCGCCAGGCGGGGATCTGGGTCGGCCCTCCACTTT.

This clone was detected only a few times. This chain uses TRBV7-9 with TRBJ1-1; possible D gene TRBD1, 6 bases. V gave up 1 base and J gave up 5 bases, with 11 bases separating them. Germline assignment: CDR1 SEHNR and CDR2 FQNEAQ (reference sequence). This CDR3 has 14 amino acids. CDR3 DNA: TGTGCCAGCAGCTTAGTGGCAGGGGAGACTGAAGCTTTCTTT. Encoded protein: CASSLVAGETEAFF.

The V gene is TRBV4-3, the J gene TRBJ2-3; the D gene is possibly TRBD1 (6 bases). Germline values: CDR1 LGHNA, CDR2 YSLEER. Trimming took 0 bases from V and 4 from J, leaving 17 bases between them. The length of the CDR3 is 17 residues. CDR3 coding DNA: TGCGCCAGCAGCCAAGACCGAAGGACAGCGAATCCAGATACGCAGTATTTT. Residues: CASSQDRRTANPDTQYF.

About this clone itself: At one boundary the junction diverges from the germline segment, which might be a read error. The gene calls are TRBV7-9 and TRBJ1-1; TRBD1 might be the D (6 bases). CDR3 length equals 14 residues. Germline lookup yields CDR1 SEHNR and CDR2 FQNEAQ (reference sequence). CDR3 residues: CASSPGHRGTEAFF. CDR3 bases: TGCGCCAGCAGCCCGGGACACCGAGGGACTGAAGCTTTCTTT.

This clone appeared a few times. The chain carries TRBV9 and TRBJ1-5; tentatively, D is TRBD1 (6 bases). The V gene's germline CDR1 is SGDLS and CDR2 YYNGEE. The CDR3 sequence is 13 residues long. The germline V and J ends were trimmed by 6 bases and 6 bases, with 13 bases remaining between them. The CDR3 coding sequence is TGTGCCAGCATGGGGGGGCTCGGTCAGCCCCAGCATTTT. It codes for CASMGGLGQPQHF.

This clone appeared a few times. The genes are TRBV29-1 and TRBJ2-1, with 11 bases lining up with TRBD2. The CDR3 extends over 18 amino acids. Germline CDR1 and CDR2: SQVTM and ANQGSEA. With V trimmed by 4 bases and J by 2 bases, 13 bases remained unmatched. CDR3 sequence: CSVGAHLAGGRTYNEQFF. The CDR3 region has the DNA TGCAGCGTTGGGGCCCATCTAGCGGGGGGTAGGACCTACAATGAGCAGTTCTTC.